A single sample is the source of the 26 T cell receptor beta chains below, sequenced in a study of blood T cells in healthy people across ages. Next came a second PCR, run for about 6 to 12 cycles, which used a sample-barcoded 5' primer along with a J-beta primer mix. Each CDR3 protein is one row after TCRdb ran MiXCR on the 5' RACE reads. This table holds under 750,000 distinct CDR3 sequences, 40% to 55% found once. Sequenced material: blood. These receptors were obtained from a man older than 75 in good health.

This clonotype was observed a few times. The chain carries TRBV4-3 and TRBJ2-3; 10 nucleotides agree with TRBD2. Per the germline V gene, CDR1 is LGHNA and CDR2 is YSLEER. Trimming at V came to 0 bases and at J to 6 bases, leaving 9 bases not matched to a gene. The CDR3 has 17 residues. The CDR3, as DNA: TGCGCCAGCAGCCAAGAAACTACGAGCGGGGGGGCGGATACGCAGTATTTT. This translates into CASSQETTSGGADTQYF.

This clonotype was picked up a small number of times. The CDR3 region is CASRSSGSRGTQYF. CDR3 coding DNA: TGTGCCAGCAGGTCAAGCGGGAGTAGGGGGACCCAGTACTTC. J is TRBJ2-5 and V is TRBV6-5, with 8 bases aligning to TRBD2. V was pared by 6 bases and J by 7 bases, with 10 bases of the junction left unmatched. This CDR3 spans 14 amino acids. Germline V lookup: CDR1 MNHEY, CDR2 SVGAGI.

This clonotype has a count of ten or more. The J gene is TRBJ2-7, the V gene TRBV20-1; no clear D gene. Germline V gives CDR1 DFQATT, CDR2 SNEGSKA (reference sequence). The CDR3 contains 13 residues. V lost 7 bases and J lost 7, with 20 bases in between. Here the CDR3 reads CSVWVPSLEEQYF. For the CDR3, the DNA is TGCAGTGTCTGGGTGCCCTCCCTAGAGGAGCAGTACTTC.

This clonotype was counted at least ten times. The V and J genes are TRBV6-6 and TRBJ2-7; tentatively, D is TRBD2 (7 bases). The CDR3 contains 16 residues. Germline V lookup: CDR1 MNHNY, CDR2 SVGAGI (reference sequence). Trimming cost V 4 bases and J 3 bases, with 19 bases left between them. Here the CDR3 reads CASSSTRAGASYEQYF. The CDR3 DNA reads TGTGCCAGCAGTTCCACCAGGGCGGGGGCGAGCTACGAGCAGTACTTC.

The CDR3 region is CASSFPGTGILQNIQYF. CDR3 DNA: TGTGCCAGCAGTTTCCCGGGGACAGGAATACTTCAAAACATTCAGTACTTC. The J gene is TRBJ2-4, the V gene TRBV6-2 or TRBV6-3; 8 positions match TRBD1. V was pared by 4 bases and J by 5 bases, with 13 bases of the junction left unmatched. The CDR3 is made up of 17 amino acids. Germline CDR1 is MNHEY and CDR2 is SVGEGT.

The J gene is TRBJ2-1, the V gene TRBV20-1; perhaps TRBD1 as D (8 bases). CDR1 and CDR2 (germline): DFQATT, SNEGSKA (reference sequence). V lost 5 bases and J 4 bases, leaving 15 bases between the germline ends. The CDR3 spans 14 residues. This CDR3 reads CSAGGDRSYNEQFF. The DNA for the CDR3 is TGCAGTGCTGGGGGGGACAGGTCTTACAATGAGCAGTTCTTC.

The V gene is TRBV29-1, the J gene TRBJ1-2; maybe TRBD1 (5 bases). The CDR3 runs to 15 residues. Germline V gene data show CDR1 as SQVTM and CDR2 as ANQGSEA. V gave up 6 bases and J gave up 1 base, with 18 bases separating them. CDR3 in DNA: TGCAGCGTCCTAGGGGCAGGGCGGAATAACTATGGCTACACCTTC. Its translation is CSVLGAGRNNYGYTF.

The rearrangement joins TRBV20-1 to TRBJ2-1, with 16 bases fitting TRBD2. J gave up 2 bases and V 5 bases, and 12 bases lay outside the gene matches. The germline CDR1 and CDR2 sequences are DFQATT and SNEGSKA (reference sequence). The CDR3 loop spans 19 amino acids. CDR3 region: CSALELGTSGGATYNEQFF. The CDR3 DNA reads TGCAGTGCTCTAGAATTAGGGACTAGCGGGGGGGCCACCTACAATGAGCAGTTCTTC.

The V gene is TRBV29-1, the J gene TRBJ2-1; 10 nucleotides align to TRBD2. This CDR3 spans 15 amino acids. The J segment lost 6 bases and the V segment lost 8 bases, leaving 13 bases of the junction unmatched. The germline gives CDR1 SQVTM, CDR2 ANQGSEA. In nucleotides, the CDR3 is TGCAGCACCCCCCGGAGCGGGAGGGAATTCAATGAGCAGTTCTTC. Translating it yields CSTPRSGREFNEQFF.

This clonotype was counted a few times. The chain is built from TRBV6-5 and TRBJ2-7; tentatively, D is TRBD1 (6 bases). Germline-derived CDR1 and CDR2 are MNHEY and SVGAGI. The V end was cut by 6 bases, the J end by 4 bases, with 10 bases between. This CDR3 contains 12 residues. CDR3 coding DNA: TGTGCCAGCAGGACAGGTTTATACGAGCAGTACTTC. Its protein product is CASRTGLYEQYF.

The CDR3 DNA is TGTGCCAGCAGGAGGGGCCCGGGGAGCACTGAAGCTTTCTTT. Translated, it gives CASRRGPGSTEAFF. The V call is TRBV27, the J call TRBJ1-1; maybe TRBD1 (5 bases). CDR3 length: 14 residues. Per germline, CDR1 MNHEY and CDR2 SMNVEV (reference sequence). V was pared by 6 bases and J by 4 bases, with 15 bases between.

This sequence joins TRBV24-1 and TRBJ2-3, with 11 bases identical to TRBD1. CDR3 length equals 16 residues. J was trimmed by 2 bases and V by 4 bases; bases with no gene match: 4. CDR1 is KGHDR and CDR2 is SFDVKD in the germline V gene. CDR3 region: CATSEWTGGHTDTQYF. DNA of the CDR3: TGTGCCACCAGTGAATGGACAGGGGGCCACACAGATACGCAGTATTTT.

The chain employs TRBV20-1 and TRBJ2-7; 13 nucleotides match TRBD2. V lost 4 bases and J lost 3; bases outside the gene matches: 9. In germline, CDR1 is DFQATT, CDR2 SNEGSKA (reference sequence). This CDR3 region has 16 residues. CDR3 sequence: CSATRGLAGAGYEQYF. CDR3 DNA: TGCAGTGCTACCAGAGGACTAGCGGGAGCCGGCTACGAGCAGTACTTC.

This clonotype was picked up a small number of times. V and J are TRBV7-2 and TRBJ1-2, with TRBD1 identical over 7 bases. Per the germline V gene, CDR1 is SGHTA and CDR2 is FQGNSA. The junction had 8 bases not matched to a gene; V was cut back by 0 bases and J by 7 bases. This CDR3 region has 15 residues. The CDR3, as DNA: TGTGCCAGCAGCTTAGCGGAAATAGGGGGCCGTGGCTACACCTTC. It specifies CASSLAEIGGRGYTF.

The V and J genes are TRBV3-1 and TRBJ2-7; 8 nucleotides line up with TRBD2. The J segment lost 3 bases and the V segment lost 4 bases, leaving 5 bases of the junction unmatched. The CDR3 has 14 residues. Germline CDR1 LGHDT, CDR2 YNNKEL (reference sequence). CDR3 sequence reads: CASSRQAGVYEQYF. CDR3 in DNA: TGTGCCAGCAGCCGACAAGCGGGAGTCTACGAGCAGTACTTC.

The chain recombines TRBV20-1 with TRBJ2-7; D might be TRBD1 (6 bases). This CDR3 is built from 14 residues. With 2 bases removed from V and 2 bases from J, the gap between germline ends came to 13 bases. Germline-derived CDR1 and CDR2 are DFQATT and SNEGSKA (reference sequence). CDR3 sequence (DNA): TGCAGTGCTAGAAGGACAGTACAAACCTACGAGCAGTACTTC. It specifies CSARRTVQTYEQYF.

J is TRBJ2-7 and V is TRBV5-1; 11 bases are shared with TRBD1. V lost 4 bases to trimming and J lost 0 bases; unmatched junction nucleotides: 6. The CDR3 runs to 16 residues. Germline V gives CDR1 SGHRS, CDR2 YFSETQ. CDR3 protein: CASSPRTGGASYEQYF. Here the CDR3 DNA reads TGCGCCAGCAGCCCTCGGACAGGGGGCGCCTCCTACGAGCAGTACTTC.

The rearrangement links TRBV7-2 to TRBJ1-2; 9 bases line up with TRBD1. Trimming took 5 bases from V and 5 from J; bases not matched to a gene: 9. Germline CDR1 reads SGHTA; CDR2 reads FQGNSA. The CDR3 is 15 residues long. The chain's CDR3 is CASSQTGGGFYGYTF. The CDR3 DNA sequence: TGTGCCAGCAGCCAGACAGGGGGAGGTTTTTATGGCTACACCTTC.

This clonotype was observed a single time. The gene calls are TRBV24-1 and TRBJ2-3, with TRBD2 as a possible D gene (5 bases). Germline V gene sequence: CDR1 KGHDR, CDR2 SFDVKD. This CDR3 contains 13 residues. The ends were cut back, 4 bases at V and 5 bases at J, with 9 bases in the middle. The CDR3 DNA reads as TGTGCCACCAGTGAACCGGGGAAAGATACGCAGTATTTT. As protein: CATSEPGKDTQYF.

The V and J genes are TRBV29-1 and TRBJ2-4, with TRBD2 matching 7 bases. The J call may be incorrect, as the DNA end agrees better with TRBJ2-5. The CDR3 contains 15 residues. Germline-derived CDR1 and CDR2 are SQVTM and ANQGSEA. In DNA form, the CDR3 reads TGCAGCGTTTTTACCGGGACTAAACCCCAAGAGACCCAGTACTTC. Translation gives CSVFTGTKPQETQYF.

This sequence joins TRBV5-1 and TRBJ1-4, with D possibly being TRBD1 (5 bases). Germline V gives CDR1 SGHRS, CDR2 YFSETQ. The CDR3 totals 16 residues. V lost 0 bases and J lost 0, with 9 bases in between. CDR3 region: CASSLGDSTTNEKLFF. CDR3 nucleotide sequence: TGCGCCAGCAGCTTGGGGGACTCCACAACTAATGAAAAACTGTTTTTT.

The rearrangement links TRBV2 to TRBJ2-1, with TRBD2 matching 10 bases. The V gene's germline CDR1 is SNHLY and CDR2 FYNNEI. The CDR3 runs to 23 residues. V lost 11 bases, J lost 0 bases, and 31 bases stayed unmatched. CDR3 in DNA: TGTGCCGGCTCCCATCCTGGCATAGCGGGAGGACCCCGACTTGACAGCTCCTACAATGAGCAGTTCTTC. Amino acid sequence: CAGSHPGIAGGPRLDSSYNEQFF.

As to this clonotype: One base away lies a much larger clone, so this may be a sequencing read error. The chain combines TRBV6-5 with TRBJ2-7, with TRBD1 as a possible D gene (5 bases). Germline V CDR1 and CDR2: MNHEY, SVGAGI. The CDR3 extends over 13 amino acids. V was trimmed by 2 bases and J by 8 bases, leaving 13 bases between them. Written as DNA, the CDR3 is TGTGCCAGCAGTTACGTCCGCTGGGGCCAGCAGTACTTC. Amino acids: CASSYVRWGQQYF.

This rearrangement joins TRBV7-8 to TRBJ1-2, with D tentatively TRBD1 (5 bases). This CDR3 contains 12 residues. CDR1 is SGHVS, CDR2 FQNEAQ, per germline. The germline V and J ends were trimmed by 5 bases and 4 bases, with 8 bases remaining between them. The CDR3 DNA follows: TGTGCCAGCAGCCCCGGGACCTATGGCTACACCTTC. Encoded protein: CASSPGTYGYTF. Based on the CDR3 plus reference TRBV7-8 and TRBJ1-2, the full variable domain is GAGVSQSPRYKVAKRGQDVALRCDPISGHVSLFWYQQALGQGPEFLTYFQNEAQLDKSGLPSDRFFAERPEGSVSTLKIQRTQQEDSAVYLCASSPGTYGYTFGSGTRLTVV.

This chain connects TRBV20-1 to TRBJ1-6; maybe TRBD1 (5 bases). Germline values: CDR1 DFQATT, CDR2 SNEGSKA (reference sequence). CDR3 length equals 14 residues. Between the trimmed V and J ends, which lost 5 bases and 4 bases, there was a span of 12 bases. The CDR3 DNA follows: TGCAGTGCTCCAGTCGGGGGGTATAATTCACCCCTCCACTTT. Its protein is CSAPVGGYNSPLHF.

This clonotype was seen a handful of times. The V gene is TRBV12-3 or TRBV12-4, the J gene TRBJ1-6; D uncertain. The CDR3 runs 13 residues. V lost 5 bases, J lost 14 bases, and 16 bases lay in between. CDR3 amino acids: CASSPNPRKALHF. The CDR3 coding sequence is TGTGCCAGCAGTCCTAATCCTCGGAAGGCCCTCCACTTT.